The clone carrying this TCR beta chain has a handful of counts. The antigen is undetermined. These data are taken from a study of cytomegalovirus exposure and HLA in healthy donors. Study summary: The 90 to 150 validation repertoires used the same platform as the approximately 620 first-cohort repertoires (as reported by a later analysis).

The study, taken as a whole, reports: First-cohort TCR clusters tended to co-occur in the approximately 110 validation repertoires, a later analysis found.

Some clones are missing from TCRdb's copy, which holds only in-frame ones; the method was immunoSEQ multiplex PCR. The sample holds 200,000 to 250,000 clones, 87% seen once. The source is a man aged 18 to 29 in good health and CMV-seronegative. Sequencing was performed on PBMCs.

The CDR3 DNA follows: TGTGCCAGCAGCCCATCTGGGCAAGGGGCCGGGGATACGCAGTATTTT. Encoded protein: CASSPSGQGAGDTQYF. V is TRBV7-2 and J is TRBJ2-3, with a possible D match to TRBD1 (5 bases). V lost 5 bases to trimming and J lost 6 bases, with 21 bases between them. Germline CDR1 SGHTA, CDR2 FQGNSA. This CDR3 region has 16 residues. Variable domain in full (rest from reference TRBV7-2 and TRBJ2-3): GAGVSQSPSNKVTEKGKDVELRCDPISGHTALYWYRQSLGQGLEFLIYFQGNSAPDKSGLPSDRFSAERTGGSVSTLTIQRTQQEDSAVYLCASSPSGQGAGDTQYFGPGTRLTVL.